The 5 T cell receptor beta chains below all came from one sample that was sequenced in a study of blood T cells in healthy people across ages. Primers used in a second PCR of about 6 to 12 cycles were a sample-barcoded 5' primer and a J-beta primer mix. TCRdb used MiXCR to reprocess the 5' RACE reads, holding one entry per CDR3 protein. The sample yields about 1.8 million distinct CDR3 sequences, roughly 50% seen once. The sample was blood. The source is a middle-aged woman in good health.

This clonotype was recorded a few times. Sequence at one end of the junction differs from germline and may be a read error. DNA of the CDR3: TGTGCCAGCAACCAATTCGGAGCGGGACGCCCCGTTGGTGAGACCCAGTACTTC. Translation gives CASNQFGAGRPVGETQYF. V gene TRBV3-1 combines with J gene TRBJ2-5; 7 bases match TRBD2. Germline lookup yields CDR1 LGHDT and CDR2 YNNKEL (reference sequence). CDR3 length: 18 amino acids.

The rearrangement links TRBV12-3 or TRBV12-4 to TRBJ2-3; 8 bases line up with TRBD1. The CDR3 length is 16 residues. The junction had 7 bases not matched to a gene; V was cut back by 5 bases and J by 0 bases. CDR3 in DNA: TGTGCCAGCAGTAAACGACAGGGGCCTAGCACAGATACGCAGTATTTT. Amino acid sequence: CASSKRQGPSTDTQYF.

This rearrangement joins TRBV29-1 to TRBJ2-3, with TRBD2 matching over 7 bases. The J segment lost 6 bases and the V segment lost 6 bases, leaving 3 bases of the junction unmatched. The CDR3 length is 11 residues. CDR1 and CDR2 from the germline V gene are SQVTM and ANQGSEA. CDR3 nucleotides: TGCAGCGTGGGGGGGATGGATACGCAGTATTTT. Translated: CSVGGMDTQYF.

This clonotype has more than one count but fewer than ten. The chain joins TRBV4-3 to TRBJ2-1, with D perhaps TRBD1 (6 bases). The J call may be incorrect, as the DNA end agrees better with TRBJ2-7. The CDR3 consists of 15 residues. Germline V gene lookup returns CDR1 LGHNA and CDR2 YSLEER. CDR3 amino acids: CASSQVRGFDNEQYF. Written as DNA, the CDR3 is TGCGCCAGCAGCCAAGTGAGGGGGTTCGACAATGAGCAGTACTTC.

Of note for this clonotype: A single base separates this from a much larger clone, so it may be a read error. The chain couples TRBV6-6 to TRBJ1-5; D is ambiguous. Germline CDR1 MNHNY, CDR2 SVGAGI (reference sequence). The CDR3 spans 12 residues. CDR3 in amino acids: CASSFGNRPQHF. CDR3 DNA: TGTGCCAGCAGTTTTGGCAATCGGCCCCAGCATTTT.